These 12 T cell receptor beta chains share one sample of origin, sequenced in a study of cytomegalovirus exposure and HLA in healthy donors. Vbeta (60) and Jbeta (13) primers were used in the PCR. Profiled with immunoSEQ multiplex PCR; TCRdb holds only in-frame clones, not every one. The table lists 200,000 or so clones, 70% to 85% of them singletons. The sample consisted of PBMCs. These receptors came from a boy under 10 years old in good health and CMV-seronegative.

V is TRBV7-2 and J is TRBJ2-2; TRBD1 aligns across 7 bases. Germline loops: CDR1 SGHTA, CDR2 FQGNSA. This CDR3 is 15 amino acids long. Trimming cost V 3 bases and J 5 bases; bases outside gene matches: 6. In DNA form, the CDR3 reads TGTGCCAGCAGCTTCCGACAGGGAAGTACCGGGGAGCTGTTTTTT. The encoded protein is CASSFRQGSTGELFF.

This sequence joins TRBV10-3 and TRBJ2-7; D is possibly TRBD1 (6 bases). Looked up from germline, CDR1 is ENHRY and CDR2 is SYGVKD. The length of the CDR3 is 14 residues. The V and J ends lost 10 bases and 6 bases respectively, with 22 bases between them. This CDR3 is CANVSGQFGSEQYF. The CDR3 region has the DNA TGTGCCAACGTTTCAGGACAGTTTGGTTCCGAGCAGTACTTC.

The chain is built from TRBV29-1 and TRBJ1-1, with 8 bases aligning to TRBD1. V lost 7 bases, J lost 5 bases, and 6 bases stayed unmatched. Germline loops: CDR1 SQVTM, CDR2 ANQGSEA. This CDR3 spans 12 amino acids. CDR3 residues: CSAGQGTTEAFF. The CDR3 nucleotides are TGCAGCGCCGGACAGGGAACGACTGAAGCTTTCTTT.

The DNA of the CDR3 is TGTGCCAGCAGCGTAGTCGCGGGGGAGCAGTTCTTC. It is translated as CASSVVAGEQFF. The V gene is TRBV9, the J gene TRBJ2-1; a weak D match, TRBD2 (6 bases). Germline CDR1 reads SGDLS; CDR2 reads YYNGEE. The CDR3 runs to 12 residues. V lost 0 bases and J 10 bases, leaving 8 bases between the germline ends.

The V gene is TRBV19, the J gene TRBJ1-2; maybe TRBD1 (5 bases). The CDR3 is 14 residues long. Germline CDR1 and CDR2: LNHDA and SQIVND (reference sequence). The V end lost 4 bases, the J end lost 3 bases, and 12 bases lay between the germline ends. CDR3 protein: CASSTSSGDYGYTF. The CDR3 DNA reads TGTGCCAGTAGTACCTCGTCGGGGGACTATGGCTACACCTTC.

The J gene is TRBJ2-2, the V gene TRBV4-3; weak D call: TRBD1 (6 bases). Per germline, CDR1 LGHNA and CDR2 YSLEER. V lost 1 base to trimming and J lost 6 bases, with 9 bases between them. CDR3 size: 14 residues. The CDR3 coding sequence is TGCGCCAGCAGCCAAGCCAGGGGACCCGGGGAGCTGTTTTTT. Its protein product is CASSQARGPGELFF.

The genes are TRBV5-1 and TRBJ2-5, with 7 bases identical to TRBD1. The length of the CDR3 is 13 residues. Per the germline V gene, CDR1 is SGHRS and CDR2 is YFSETQ. V was clipped by 2 bases and J by 5 bases; unmatched bases: 3. CDR3 in DNA: TGCGCCAGCAGCTTTCAGGGGGAGGAGACCCAGTACTTC. Its translation is CASSFQGEETQYF. The whole variable domain, filled in from reference TRBV5-1 and TRBJ2-5, reads KAGVTQTPRYLIKTRGQQVTLSCSPISGHRSVSWYQQTPGQGLQFLFEYFSETQRNKGNFPGRFSGRQFSNSRSEMNVSTLELGDSALYLCASSFQGEETQYFGPGTRLLVL.

This chain joins TRBV11-2 and TRBJ2-5, with 9 bases matching TRBD1. The J call is in doubt because the DNA end fits TRBJ2-7 better. Per the germline V gene, CDR1 is SGHAT and CDR2 is FQNNGV. This CDR3 has 13 residues. The chain's CDR3 is CASSTDRGYEQYF. CDR3 coding DNA: TGTGCCAGCAGCACGGACAGGGGCTACGAGCAGTACTTC.

The chain is built from TRBV30 and TRBJ1-1, with D tentatively TRBD1 (6 bases). Trimming removed 5 bases from V and 8 bases from J, with 18 bases in between. This CDR3 region has 13 residues. Germline values: CDR1 GTSNPN, CDR2 SVGIG (reference sequence). As DNA, the CDR3 is TGTGCCTGGGAAGGGACACACGTTTCAGAAGCTTTCTTT. This encodes CAWEGTHVSEAFF.

This rearrangement joins TRBV29-1 to TRBJ1-1; tentatively, D is TRBD1 (5 bases). This CDR3 region has 12 residues. Trimming took 5 bases from V and 4 from J, leaving 11 bases between them. Germline V gene sequence: CDR1 SQVTM, CDR2 ANQGSEA. The CDR3 is CSVLPGGTEAFF. In DNA, the CDR3 is TGCAGCGTTTTGCCCGGGGGCACTGAAGCTTTCTTT. The entire variable domain, with the rest obtained from reference TRBV29-1 and TRBJ1-1, is as follows: SAVISQKPSRDICQRGTSLTIQCQVDSQVTMMFWYRQQPGQSLTLIATANQGSEATYESGFVIDKFPISRPNLTFSTLTVSNMSPEDSSIYLCSVLPGGTEAFFGQGTRLTVV.

In its sample, this clone was seen once. In DNA form, the CDR3 reads TGTGCCACCGGGACAGGGGGCACTGAAGCTTTCTTT. Its protein is CATGTGGTEAFF. The chain carries TRBV27 and TRBJ1-1; 11 bases agree with TRBD1. This CDR3 comprises 12 residues. The ends lost 10 bases at V and 4 bases at J; junction bases unmatched: 2. Germline-derived CDR1 and CDR2 are MNHEY and SMNVEV (reference sequence).

The chain recombines TRBV7-9 with TRBJ1-3; no reliable D call. Germline V lookup: CDR1 SEHNR, CDR2 FQNEAQ (reference sequence). With 0 bases removed from V and 4 bases from J, the gap between germline ends came to 13 bases. This CDR3 contains 16 residues. CDR3 residues: CASSLAPSRRGNTIYF. The CDR3 DNA reads as TGTGCCAGCAGCTTAGCCCCCTCGAGGCGGGGAAACACCATATATTTT.